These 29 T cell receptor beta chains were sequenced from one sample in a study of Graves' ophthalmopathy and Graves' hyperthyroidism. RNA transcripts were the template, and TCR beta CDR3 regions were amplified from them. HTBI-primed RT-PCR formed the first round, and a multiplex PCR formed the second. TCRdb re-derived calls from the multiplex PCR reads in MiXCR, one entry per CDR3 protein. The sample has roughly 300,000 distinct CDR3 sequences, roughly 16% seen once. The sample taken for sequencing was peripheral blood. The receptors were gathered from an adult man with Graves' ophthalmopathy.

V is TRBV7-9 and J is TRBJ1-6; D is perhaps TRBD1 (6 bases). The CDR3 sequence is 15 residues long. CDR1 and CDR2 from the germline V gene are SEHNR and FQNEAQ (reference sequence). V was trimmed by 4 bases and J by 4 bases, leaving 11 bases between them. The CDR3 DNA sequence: TGTGCCAGCAGCTGGGGGGGCGAATATAATTCACCCCTCCACTTT. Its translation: CASSWGGEYNSPLHF.

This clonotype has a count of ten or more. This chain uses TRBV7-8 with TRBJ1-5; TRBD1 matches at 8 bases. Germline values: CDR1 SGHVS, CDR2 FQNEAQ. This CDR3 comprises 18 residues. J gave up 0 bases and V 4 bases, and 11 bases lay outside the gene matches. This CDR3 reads CASSSPRTGMYSNQPQHF. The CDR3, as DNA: TGTGCCAGCAGCTCTCCAAGGACAGGGATGTATAGCAATCAGCCCCAGCATTTT.

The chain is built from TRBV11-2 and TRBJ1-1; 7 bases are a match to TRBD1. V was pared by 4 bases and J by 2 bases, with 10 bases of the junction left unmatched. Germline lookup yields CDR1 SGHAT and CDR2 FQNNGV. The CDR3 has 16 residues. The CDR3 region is CASSSWREGANTEAFF. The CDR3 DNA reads TGTGCCAGCAGCTCCTGGAGGGAGGGGGCTAACACTGAAGCTTTCTTT.

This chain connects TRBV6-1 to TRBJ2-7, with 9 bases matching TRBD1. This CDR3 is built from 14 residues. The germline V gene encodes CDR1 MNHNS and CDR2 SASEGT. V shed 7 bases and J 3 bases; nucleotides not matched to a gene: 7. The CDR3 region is CASTQRDRVYEQYF. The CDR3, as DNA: TGTGCCAGCACCCAACGGGACAGGGTCTACGAGCAGTACTTC.

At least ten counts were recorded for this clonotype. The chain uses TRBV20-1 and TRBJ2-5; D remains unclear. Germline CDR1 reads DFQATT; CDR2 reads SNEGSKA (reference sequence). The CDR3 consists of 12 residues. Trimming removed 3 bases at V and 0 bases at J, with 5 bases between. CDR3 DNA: TGCAGTGCTAGTTGGAACCAAGAGACCCAGTACTTC. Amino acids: CSASWNQETQYF.

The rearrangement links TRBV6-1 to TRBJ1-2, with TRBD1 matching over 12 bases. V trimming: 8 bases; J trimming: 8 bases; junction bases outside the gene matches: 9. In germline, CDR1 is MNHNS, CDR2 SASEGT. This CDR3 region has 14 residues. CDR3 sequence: CASGTGTGGGGYTF. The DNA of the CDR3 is TGTGCCAGCGGAACTGGGACAGGGGGCGGCGGCTACACCTTC.

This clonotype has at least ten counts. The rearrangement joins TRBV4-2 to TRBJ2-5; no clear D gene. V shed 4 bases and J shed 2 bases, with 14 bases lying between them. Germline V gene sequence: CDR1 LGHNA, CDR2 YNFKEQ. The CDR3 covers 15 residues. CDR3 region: CASSRGIGEQETQYF. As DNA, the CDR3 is TGTGCCAGCAGCCGTGGCATTGGGGAACAAGAGACCCAGTACTTC.

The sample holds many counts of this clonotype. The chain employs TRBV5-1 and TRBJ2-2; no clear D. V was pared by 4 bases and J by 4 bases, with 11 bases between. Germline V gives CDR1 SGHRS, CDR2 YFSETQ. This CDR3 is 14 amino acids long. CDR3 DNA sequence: TGCGCCAGCAGCCGCCCAGGATCCACCGGGGAGCTGTTTTTT. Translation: CASSRPGSTGELFF. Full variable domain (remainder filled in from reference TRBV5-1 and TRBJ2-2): KAGVTQTPRYLIKTRGQQVTLSCSPISGHRSVSWYQQTPGQGLQFLFEYFSETQRNKGNFPGRFSGRQFSNSRSEMNVSTLELGDSALYLCASSRPGSTGELFFGEGSRLTVL.

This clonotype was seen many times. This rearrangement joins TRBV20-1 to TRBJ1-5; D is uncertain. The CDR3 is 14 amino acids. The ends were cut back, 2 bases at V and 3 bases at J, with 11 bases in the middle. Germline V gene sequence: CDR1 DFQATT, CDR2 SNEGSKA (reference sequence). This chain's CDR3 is CSARTRHLNQPQHF. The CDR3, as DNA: TGCAGTGCTAGAACCAGACACCTCAATCAGCCCCAGCATTTT.

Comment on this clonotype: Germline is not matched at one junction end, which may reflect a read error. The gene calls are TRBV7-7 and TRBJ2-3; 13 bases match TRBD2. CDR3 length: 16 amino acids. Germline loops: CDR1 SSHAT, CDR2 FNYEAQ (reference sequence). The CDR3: CASSLGLAGAADTQYF. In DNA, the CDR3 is TGTGCTAGCAGCTTAGGACTAGCGGGAGCGGCAGATACGCAGTATTTT.

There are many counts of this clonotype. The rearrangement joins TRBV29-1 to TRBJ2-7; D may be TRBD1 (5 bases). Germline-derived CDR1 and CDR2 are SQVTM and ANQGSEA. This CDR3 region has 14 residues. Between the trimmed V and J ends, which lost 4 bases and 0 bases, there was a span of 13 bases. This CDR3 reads CSVAKGSSSYEQYF. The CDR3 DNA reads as TGCAGCGTTGCAAAGGGGTCGAGCTCCTACGAGCAGTACTTC.

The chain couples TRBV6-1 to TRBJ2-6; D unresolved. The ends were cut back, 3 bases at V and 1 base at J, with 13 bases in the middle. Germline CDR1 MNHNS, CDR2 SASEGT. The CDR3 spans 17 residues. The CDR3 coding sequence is TGTGCCAGCAGTGAGAGACCCACCTATTCTGGGGCCAACGTCCTGACTTTC. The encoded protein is CASSERPTYSGANVLTF.

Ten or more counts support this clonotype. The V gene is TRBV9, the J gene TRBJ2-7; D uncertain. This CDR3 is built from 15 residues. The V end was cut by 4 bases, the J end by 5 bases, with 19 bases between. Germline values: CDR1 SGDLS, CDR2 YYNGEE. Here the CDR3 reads CASSPFGSAVDEQYF. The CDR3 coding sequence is TGTGCCAGCAGCCCCTTTGGAAGCGCAGTGGACGAGCAGTACTTC.

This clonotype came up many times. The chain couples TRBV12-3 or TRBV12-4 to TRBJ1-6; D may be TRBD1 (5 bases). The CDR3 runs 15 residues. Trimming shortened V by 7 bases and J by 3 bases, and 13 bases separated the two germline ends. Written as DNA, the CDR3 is TGTGCCAGCAAAACTTCGACAGACTATAATTCACCCCTCCACTTT. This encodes CASKTSTDYNSPLHF.

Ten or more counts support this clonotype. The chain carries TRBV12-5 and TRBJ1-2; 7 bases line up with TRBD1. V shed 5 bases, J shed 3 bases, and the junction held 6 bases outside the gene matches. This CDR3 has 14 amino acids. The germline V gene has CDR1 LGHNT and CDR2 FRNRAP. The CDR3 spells CASGRTGTDYGYTF. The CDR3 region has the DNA TGTGCTAGTGGTCGAACCGGGACAGACTATGGCTACACCTTC.

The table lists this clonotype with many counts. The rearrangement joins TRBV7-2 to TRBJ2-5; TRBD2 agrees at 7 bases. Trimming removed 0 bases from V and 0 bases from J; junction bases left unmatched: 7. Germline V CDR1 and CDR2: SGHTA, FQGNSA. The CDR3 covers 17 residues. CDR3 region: CASSLARLAEYQETQYF. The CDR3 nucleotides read TGTGCCAGCAGCTTAGCTCGGCTAGCGGAGTACCAAGAGACCCAGTACTTC.

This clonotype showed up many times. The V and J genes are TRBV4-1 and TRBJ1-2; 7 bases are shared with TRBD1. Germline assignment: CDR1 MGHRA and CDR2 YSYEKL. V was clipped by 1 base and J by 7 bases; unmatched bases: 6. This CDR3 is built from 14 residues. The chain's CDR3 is CASSQVRGGSGYTF. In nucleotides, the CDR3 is TGCGCCAGCAGCCAAGTTAGAGGGGGCAGTGGCTACACCTTC.

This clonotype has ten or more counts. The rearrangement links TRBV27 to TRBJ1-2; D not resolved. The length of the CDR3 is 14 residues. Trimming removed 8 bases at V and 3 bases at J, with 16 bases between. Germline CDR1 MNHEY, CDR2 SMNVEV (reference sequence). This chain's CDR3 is CASRSASADYGYTF. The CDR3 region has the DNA TGTGCCAGCCGCTCTGCGAGTGCAGACTATGGCTACACCTTC.

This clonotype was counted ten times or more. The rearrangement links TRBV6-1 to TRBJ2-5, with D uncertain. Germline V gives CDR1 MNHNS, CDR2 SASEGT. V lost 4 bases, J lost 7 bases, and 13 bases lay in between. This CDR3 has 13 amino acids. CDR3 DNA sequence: TGTGCCAGCAGTGCCAGCTCGACGGGGACCCAGTACTTC. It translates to CASSASSTGTQYF.

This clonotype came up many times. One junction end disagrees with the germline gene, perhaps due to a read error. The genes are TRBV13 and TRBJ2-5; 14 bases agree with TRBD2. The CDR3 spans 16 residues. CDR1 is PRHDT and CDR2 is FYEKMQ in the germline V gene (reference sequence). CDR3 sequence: CASSSGLAGEQGTQYF. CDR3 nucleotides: TGTGCCAGCAGCTCGGGACTAGCGGGAGAACAAGGGACCCAGTACTTC.

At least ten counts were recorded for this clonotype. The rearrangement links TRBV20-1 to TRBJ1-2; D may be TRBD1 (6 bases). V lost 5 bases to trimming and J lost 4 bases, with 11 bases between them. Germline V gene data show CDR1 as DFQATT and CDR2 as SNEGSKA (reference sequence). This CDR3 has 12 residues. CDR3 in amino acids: CSAPKDSYGYTF. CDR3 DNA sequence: TGCAGTGCTCCTAAGGACAGCTATGGCTACACCTTC.

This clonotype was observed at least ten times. The CDR3 coding sequence is TGTGCCAGCAGCGGACAGGGCCCAGGAAACACCATATATTTT. Protein sequence: CASSGQGPGNTIYF. The chain has TRBV9 and TRBJ1-3, with 7 bases that match TRBD1. The J segment lost 4 bases and the V segment lost 3 bases, leaving 4 bases of the junction unmatched. CDR3 length equals 14 residues. Germline V CDR1 and CDR2: SGDLS, YYNGEE.

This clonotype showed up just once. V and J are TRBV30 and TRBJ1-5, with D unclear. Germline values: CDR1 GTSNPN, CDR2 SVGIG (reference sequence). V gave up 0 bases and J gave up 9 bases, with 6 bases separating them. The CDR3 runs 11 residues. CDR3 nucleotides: TGTGCCTGGAGTGTTGCTGGGCCCCAGCATTTT. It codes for CAWSVAGPQHF.

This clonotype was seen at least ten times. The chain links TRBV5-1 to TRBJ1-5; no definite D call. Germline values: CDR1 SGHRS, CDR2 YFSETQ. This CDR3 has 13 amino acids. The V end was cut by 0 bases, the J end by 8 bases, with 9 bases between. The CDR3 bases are TGCGCCAGCAGCTTGGAGGTTGGGAAGCCCCAGCATTTT. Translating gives CASSLEVGKPQHF.

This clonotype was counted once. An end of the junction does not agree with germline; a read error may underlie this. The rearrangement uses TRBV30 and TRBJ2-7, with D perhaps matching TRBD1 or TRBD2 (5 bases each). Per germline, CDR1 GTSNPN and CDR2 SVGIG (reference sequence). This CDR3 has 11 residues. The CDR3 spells CAWSVGDPKAF. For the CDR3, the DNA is TGTGCCTGGAGTGTTGGGGACCCTAAGGCTTTC.

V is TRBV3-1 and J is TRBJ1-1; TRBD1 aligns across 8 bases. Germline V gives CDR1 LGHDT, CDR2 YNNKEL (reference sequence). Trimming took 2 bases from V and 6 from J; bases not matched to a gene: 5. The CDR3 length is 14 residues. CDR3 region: CASSQPGQDPEAFF. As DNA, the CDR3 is TGTGCCAGCAGCCAACCGGGACAGGACCCTGAAGCTTTCTTT.

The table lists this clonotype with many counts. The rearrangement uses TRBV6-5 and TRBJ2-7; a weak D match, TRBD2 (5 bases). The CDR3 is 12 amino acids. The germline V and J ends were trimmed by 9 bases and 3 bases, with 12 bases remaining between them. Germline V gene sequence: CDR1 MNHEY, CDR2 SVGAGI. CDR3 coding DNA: TGTGCCAGTGGGGTTCGGGGCTACGAGCAGTACTTC. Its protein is CASGVRGYEQYF.

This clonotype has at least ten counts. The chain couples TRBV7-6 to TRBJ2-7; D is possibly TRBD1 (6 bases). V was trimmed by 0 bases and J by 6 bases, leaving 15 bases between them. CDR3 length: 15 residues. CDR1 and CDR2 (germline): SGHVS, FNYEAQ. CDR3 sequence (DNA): TGTGCCAGCAGCTTAGCAGGGACATGGGCTTCCGAGCAGTACTTC. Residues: CASSLAGTWASEQYF. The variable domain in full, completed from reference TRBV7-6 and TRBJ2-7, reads GAGVSQSPRYKVTKRGQDVALRCDPISGHVSLYWYRQALGQGPEFLTYFNYEAQQDKSGLPNDRFSAERPEGSISTLTIQRTEQRDSAMYRCASSLAGTWASEQYFGPGTRLTVT.

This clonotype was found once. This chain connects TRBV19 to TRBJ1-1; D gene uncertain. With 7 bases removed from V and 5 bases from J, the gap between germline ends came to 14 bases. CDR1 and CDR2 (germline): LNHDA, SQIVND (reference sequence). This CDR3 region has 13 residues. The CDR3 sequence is CASTLGRGTEAFF. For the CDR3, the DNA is TGTGCCAGTACCCTAGGGCGAGGGACTGAAGCTTTCTTT.